The clone carrying this T cell receptor beta chain showed up just once. Its antigen is as yet unknown. The data stem from a study of shared clonotypes between healthy human individuals. Study findings and constraints: Some naive CD4 clonotypes, around 4.9%, turned up in common across a handful of donors.

Germline V gives CDR1 SGHDT, CDR2 YYEEEE. Trimming left V 9 bases short and J 5 bases short, with 11 bases between. The CDR3 extends over 12 amino acids. It was at deep level that the assay was run. The data were produced by immunoSEQ multiplex PCR, yet TCRdb's version contains in-frame clones alone and is incomplete. The sample includes about 590,000 clones, nearly 97% of them seen just once. Naive-designated CD8 cells lacked CD45RO, were positively enriched for CCR7, and omitted terminally differentiated effector memory CD45RA+ cells. This sequence originates from a woman younger than 45 in good health. Sequences were obtained from naive CD8+ T cells sorted from blood. V and J are TRBV5-6 and TRBJ2-2; D gene uncertain. The CDR3 sequence: CATTAPTGELFF. The CDR3 DNA is TGTGCCACCACGGCTCCAACCGGGGAGCTGTTTTTT.